What follows are 16 T cell receptor beta chains derived from one specimen sequenced in a study of blood T cell repertoires in COVID-19. Clones were sequenced by immunoSEQ multiplex PCR, and TCRdb holds only the in-frame ones, with some missing. Of 290,000 or so clones listed, 86% are singletons. Sequenced sample: PBMCs or T cells enriched from blood (not recorded which). Every receptor here comes from a woman aged 18 to 35 who had recovered from COVID-19.

The V and J genes are TRBV4-1 and TRBJ2-1, with TRBD2 matching over 7 bases. The germline V gene has CDR1 MGHRA and CDR2 YSYEKL. V lost 4 bases, J lost 4 bases, and 7 bases stayed unmatched. This CDR3 has 15 amino acids. CDR3 coding DNA: TGCGCCAGCAGCCCCGGACTAGTCTCGTACAATGAGCAGTTCTTC. Protein product: CASSPGLVSYNEQFF.

The chain employs TRBV7-8 and TRBJ1-1; TRBD1 matches at 9 bases. CDR3 size: 17 residues. J lost 5 bases, V lost 4 bases, and 14 bases had no gene match. Germline assignment: CDR1 SGHVS and CDR2 FQNEAQ. The CDR3 DNA reads as TGTGCCAGCAGCTCACACGCCACAGGGGGCAGGAAGACTGAAGCTTTCTTT. Protein product: CASSSHATGGRKTEAFF.

The rearrangement uses TRBV6-2 or TRBV6-3 and TRBJ1-6; 7 nucleotides match TRBD1. Germline assignment: CDR1 MNHEY and CDR2 SVGEGT. Germline trimming cut 6 bases from V and 7 bases from J; bases unmatched to any gene: 3. This CDR3 contains 13 residues. CDR3 sequence reads: CASSPGQNSPLHF. DNA for the CDR3: TGTGCCAGCAGCCCGGGACAGAATTCACCCCTCCACTTT.

V usage is TRBV5-4 and J usage is TRBJ2-3, with D possibly matching TRBD2 (5 bases). This CDR3 comprises 13 residues. Germline V CDR1 and CDR2: SGHNT, YYREEE (reference sequence). V lost 2 bases, J lost 1 base, and 5 bases lay in between. CDR3 region: CASSFSGTDTQYF. DNA of the CDR3: TGTGCCAGCAGCTTTAGCGGCACAGATACGCAGTATTTT.

This chain uses TRBV19 with TRBJ1-2; D is perhaps TRBD1 (5 bases). Per germline, CDR1 LNHDA and CDR2 SQIVND (reference sequence). The CDR3 is 14 amino acids. Between the trimmed V and J ends, which lost 4 bases and 2 bases, there was a span of 11 bases. In nucleotides, the CDR3 is TGTGCCAGTAGTAATTCCAGGGCGAACTATGGCTACACCTTC. This sequence encodes CASSNSRANYGYTF.

V usage is TRBV28 and J usage is TRBJ1-1; D not certain. With 8 bases removed from V and 0 bases from J, the gap between germline ends came to 10 bases. Per germline, CDR1 MDHEN and CDR2 SYDVKM. The CDR3 consists of 13 residues. The CDR3 DNA reads as TGTGCCAGCCGAGGAGTGATGAACACTGAAGCTTTCTTT. It specifies CASRGVMNTEAFF.

This chain uses TRBV7-8 with TRBJ2-3, with 11 bases fitting TRBD2. Germline-derived CDR1 and CDR2 are SGHVS and FQNEAQ. The ends lost 2 bases at V and 1 base at J; junction bases unmatched: 2. The CDR3 length is 16 residues. The CDR3 here is CASSLSGLAGTDTQYF. The CDR3 DNA reads as TGTGCCAGCAGCTTATCGGGACTAGCGGGCACAGATACGCAGTATTTT.

J is TRBJ1-4 and V is TRBV7-9; D remains unclear. From germline, CDR1 is SEHNR and CDR2 FQNEAQ (reference sequence). The CDR3 is made up of 12 amino acids. V was clipped by 3 bases and J by 8 bases, with 7 bases between them. For the CDR3, the DNA is TGTGCCAGCAGCTTTAGGGAGGAAAAACTGTTTTTT. This encodes CASSFREEKLFF.

This rearrangement joins TRBV21-1 to TRBJ1-3; TRBD1, the table's D call, was not compared with the DNA. TRBV21-1 is a documented pseudogene. There are 13 residues in the CDR3. The CDR3 spells CASSKVVGDKWYF. The CDR3 nucleotides are TGTGCCAGCAGCAAAGTGGTAGGTGACAAGTGGTATTTT.

This chain links TRBV2 with TRBJ2-1; 8 positions agree with TRBD2. There are 16 residues in the CDR3. Germline values: CDR1 SNHLY, CDR2 FYNNEI. V dropped 6 bases and J dropped 6; count of bases not matched to a gene: 13. The CDR3, as DNA: TGTGCCAGCAGCCAACGACTAGCGTCAGCTGGCAATGAGCAGTTCTTC. Its protein is CASSQRLASAGNEQFF.

The CDR3, as DNA: TGTGCCAGTCGACAGGGAGGTGGGTATCAGCCCCAGCATTTT. This translates into CASRQGGGYQPQHF. The chain uses TRBV19 and TRBJ1-5, with TRBD1 matching 7 bases. Germline V gene lookup returns CDR1 LNHDA and CDR2 SQIVND (reference sequence). The CDR3 runs 14 residues. Losses at the gene ends were 8 bases for V and 5 bases for J; bases not matched to a gene: 9.

The genes are TRBV20-1 and TRBJ2-1; 9 bases line up with TRBD2. The germline V gene has CDR1 DFQATT and CDR2 SNEGSKA (reference sequence). V shed 3 bases, J shed 8 bases, and the junction held 5 bases outside the gene matches. This CDR3 region has 13 residues. CDR3 sequence reads: CSASSGGGDEQFF. CDR3 sequence (DNA): TGCAGTGCTAGTAGCGGGGGCGGAGATGAGCAGTTCTTC.

The chain links TRBV27 to TRBJ1-1; TRBD1 might be the D (6 bases). Trimming left V 6 bases short and J 6 bases short, with 14 bases between. Germline V gene sequence: CDR1 MNHEY, CDR2 SMNVEV (reference sequence). The CDR3 loop spans 13 amino acids. The CDR3 here is CASRVQGMPEAFF. CDR3 DNA sequence: TGTGCCAGCAGGGTACAGGGTATGCCTGAAGCTTTCTTT.

V gene TRBV30 combines with J gene TRBJ2-7; D is possibly TRBD2 (5 bases). The CDR3 extends over 14 amino acids. Germline CDR1 GTSNPN, CDR2 SVGIG (reference sequence). Trimming shortened V by 1 base and J by 0 bases, and 10 bases separated the two germline ends. The CDR3 here is CAWSASRGSYEQYF. The CDR3 coding sequence is TGTGCCTGGAGTGCCTCCCGGGGCTCCTACGAGCAGTACTTC.

The gene calls are TRBV27 and TRBJ1-5; D unclear. The CDR3 has 15 residues. The V and J ends lost 0 bases and 1 base respectively, with 7 bases between them. CDR1 is MNHEY and CDR2 is SMNVEV in the germline V gene (reference sequence). CDR3 amino acids: CASSLSPGSNQPQHF. The CDR3 coding sequence is TGTGCCAGCAGTTTATCTCCAGGCAGCAATCAGCCCCAGCATTTT.

The rearrangement joins TRBV21-1 to TRBJ2-7; the listed D gene, TRBD2, was not tested against the DNA. TRBV21-1 is listed as a pseudogene. The CDR3 is 20 amino acids. In DNA, the CDR3 is TGTGCCAGCCCCTCGGGGGGGCTGTCGCACAATTTCATCGTAGCATACGAGCAGTACTTC. This codes for CASPSGGLSHNFIVAYEQYF.